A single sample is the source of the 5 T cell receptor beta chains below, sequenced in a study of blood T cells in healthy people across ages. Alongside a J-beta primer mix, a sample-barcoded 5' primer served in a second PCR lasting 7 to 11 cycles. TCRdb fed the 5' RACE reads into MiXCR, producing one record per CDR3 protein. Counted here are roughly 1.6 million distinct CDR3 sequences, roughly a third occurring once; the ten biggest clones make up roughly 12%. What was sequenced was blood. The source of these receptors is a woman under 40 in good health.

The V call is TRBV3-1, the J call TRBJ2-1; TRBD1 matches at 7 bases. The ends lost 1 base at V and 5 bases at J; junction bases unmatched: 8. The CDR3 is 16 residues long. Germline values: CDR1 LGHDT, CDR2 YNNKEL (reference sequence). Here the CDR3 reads CASSQAQGTFDNEQFF. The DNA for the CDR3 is TGTGCCAGCAGCCAAGCACAGGGGACCTTTGACAATGAGCAGTTCTTC.

CDR3 loop: CASGETGASTNTGELFF. As DNA, the CDR3 is TGTGCCAGCGGGGAAACAGGGGCCTCTACCAACACCGGGGAGCTGTTTTTT. The chain uses TRBV9 and TRBJ2-2, with 7 positions matching TRBD1. CDR3 length equals 17 residues. Germline CDR1 and CDR2: SGDLS and YYNGEE. J was trimmed by 2 bases and V by 7 bases; bases with no gene match: 14.

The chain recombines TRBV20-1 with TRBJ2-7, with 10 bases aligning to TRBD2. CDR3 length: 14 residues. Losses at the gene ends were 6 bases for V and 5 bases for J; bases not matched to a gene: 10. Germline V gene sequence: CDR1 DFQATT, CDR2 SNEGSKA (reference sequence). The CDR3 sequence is CSATVVSGRNEQYF. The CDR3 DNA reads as TGCAGTGCCACGGTGGTTAGCGGGAGGAACGAGCAGTACTTC.

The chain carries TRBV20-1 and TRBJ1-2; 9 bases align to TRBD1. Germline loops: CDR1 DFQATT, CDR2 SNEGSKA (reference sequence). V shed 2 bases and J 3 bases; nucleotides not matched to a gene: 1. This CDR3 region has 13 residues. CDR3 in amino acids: CSARRDRDYGYTF. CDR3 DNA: TGCAGTGCTAGAAGGGACAGGGACTATGGCTACACCTTC.

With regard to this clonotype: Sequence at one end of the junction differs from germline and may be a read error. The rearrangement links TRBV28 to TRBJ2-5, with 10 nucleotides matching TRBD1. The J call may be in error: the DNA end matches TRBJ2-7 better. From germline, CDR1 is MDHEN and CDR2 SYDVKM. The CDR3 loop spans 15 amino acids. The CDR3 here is CASSLMGQGSCEQYF. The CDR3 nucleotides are TGTGCCAGCAGTTTAATGGGACAGGGGTCCTGCGAGCAGTACTTC.